This TCR beta chain was sequenced during a study of T cell clones after liver transplantation. For the study at large: Patients counted as tolerant after at least one year off all immunosuppression, enzymes not exceeding twice normal. Study-wide findings and caveats: Post-transplant, graft-donor-reactive CD4 TCRbeta sequences in blood dropped significantly in most of the 8 subjects.

Produced via immunoSEQ multiplex PCR; TCRdb's table is partial and in-frame only. Among tens of thousands of clones listed, 80% to 95% were seen once. A word on this clone: As yet, its antigen is unknown.

This clonotype was sampled from a human patient who received a liver transplant. The graft donor may have given rise to some T cells. Sequenced material: CD4+ T cells from blood, taken roughly 25 months after liver transplant.

CDR3 residues: CASSEDAASSYEQYF. The CDR3 region has the DNA TGTGCCAGCAGTGAAGATGCGGCGAGCTCCTACGAGCAGTACTTC. The V call is TRBV28, the J call TRBJ2-7; D call uncertain. This CDR3 has 15 amino acids. V was clipped by 5 bases and J by 0 bases, with 14 bases between them. Per the germline V gene, CDR1 is MDHEN and CDR2 is SYDVKM.